This T cell receptor beta chain was obtained from a study of T-cell memory formation after mild COVID-19. Study-wide points: Shrinking CD4+ clones resided mostly in CM and EM, and CD8+ ones in EMRA. Certain responding clones were present in pre-infection memory, suggesting participation of cross-reactive memory. The authors did not confirm SARS-CoV-2 specificity of second-wave clones peaking day 37.

It was 5'RACE with constant-segment primers that produced the TCR alpha and TCR beta cDNA libraries, which carried sample barcodes and UMIs. TCRdb re-analysed the 5' RACE reads in MiXCR, keeping a single row per CDR3 protein. The sample includes about 430,000 distinct CDR3 sequences, about 24% of them seen just once. This clonotype was observed a handful of times. What it binds is not known. The specimen sequenced was PBMCs or a T cell subset sorted from them (not recorded which). This TCR was sampled from an adult woman who had mild COVID-19 (a few samples of this study predate the infection). Cell type and time point are not known.

The CDR3 here is CASSRTEGNQPQHF. The DNA of the CDR3 is TGTGCCAGCAGTAGGACAGAGGGAAATCAGCCCCAGCATTTT. V is TRBV21-1 and J is TRBJ1-5; the table's D call TRBD1 went unverified against the DNA. TRBV21-1 constitutes a pseudogene. CDR3 size: 14 residues.